The rows below give T cell receptor beta chains drawn from one sample of a study of blood T cell repertoires in COVID-19. This table comes from immunoSEQ multiplex PCR, and its TCRdb copy is limited to in-frame clones, with some not included. The data hold 450,000 or so clones, with roughly 89% observed a single time. Sequenced material: peripheral blood. The receptor source for this set is a man aged 18 to 30 with COVID-19, enrolled during active disease. The CDR3 runs from the conserved cysteine through the conserved F or W. Fields, in order: CDR3 DNA, CDR3 protein, J gene, D gene, V gene, CDR3 length, clone size. A D gene is named only where the DNA matches it firmly. Only part of the rows carry a size: once, few, many, or a class if the clone is expanded.

TGCGCCAGCAGCCCCCCGACTAGCGGGATCGAAGAGCAGTTCTTC | CASSPPTSGIEEQFF | TRBJ2-1 | TRBD2 | TRBV5-1 | 15 | .
TGTGCCAGCAGCAACACCAGAACTAGGGTTTGGAGTGAGCAGTTCTTC | CASSNTRTRVWSEQFF | TRBJ2-1 | . | TRBV21-1 | 16 | .
TGTGCCAGCAGCCTGGGACAGGGGACCCCTGGGGCCAACGTCCTGACTTTC | CASSLGQGTPGANVLTF | TRBJ2-6 | TRBD1 | TRBV7-3 | 17 | .
TGTGCCAGCAGCGAGGGACTAGCGTACACAGATACGCAGTATTTT | CASSEGLAYTDTQYF | TRBJ2-3 | TRBD2 | TRBV9 | 15 | .
TGTGCCAGCTCATCGTTTGGCAGTAATCAGCCCCAGCATTTT | CASSSFGSNQPQHF | TRBJ1-5 | . | TRBV18 | 14 | .
TGTGCCAGCAGCTTAGTGGTGGGGGCGGACATTCAGTACTTC | CASSLVVGADIQYF | TRBJ2-4 | . | TRBV11-2 | 14 | .
TGTGCCAGTAGTATGGTTAGCGGCCAGGCCTACGAGCAGTACTTC | CASSMVSGQAYEQYF | TRBJ2-7 | . | TRBV19 | 15 | .
TGTGCCAGCAGTTACCACCGGACAGGGGGAAACACCATATATTTT | CASSYHRTGGNTIYF | TRBJ1-3 | TRBD1 | TRBV6-5 | 15 | once
TGTGCCAGCAGCTTAGTAACGGGTAGGATGGACACCGGGGAGCTGTTTTTT | CASSLVTGRMDTGELFF | TRBJ2-2 | . | TRBV11-3 | 17 | .
TGTGCCATCAGTGAGGGGAGCGGGTCCACAGATACGCAGTATTTT | CAISEGSGSTDTQYF | TRBJ2-3 | . | TRBV10-3 | 15 | .
TGTGCCAGTAGTACATCGAGCAGGGCCGTGCATTTT | CASSTSSRAVHF | TRBJ1-5 | . | TRBV19 | 12 | many
TGTGCCAGCAGTGAACGACAGGGTGGCACCGGGGAGCTGTTTTTT | CASSERQGGTGELFF | TRBJ2-2 | TRBD1 | TRBV2 | 15 | once
TGTGCCAGCATGTGGGCCAATGAGCAGTTCTTC | CASMWANEQFF | TRBJ2-1 | . | TRBV6-4 | 11 | .
TGCAGTGCTAGTCAGGGGGGAACAGGGAAAGAGACCCAGTACTTC | CSASQGGTGKETQYF | TRBJ2-5 | . | TRBV20-1 | 15 | few
TGTGCCAGCACCGATCAGGCAGCAGGGGGCGCCCATTCGGTCTATGGCTACACCTTC | CASTDQAAGGAHSVYGYTF | TRBJ1-2 | TRBD1 | TRBV13 | 19 | .
TGTGCCAGCAGCCAAACGGGGGGGCCGGCCAATGAGCAGTTCTTC | CASSQTGGPANEQFF | TRBJ2-1 | TRBD2 | TRBV7-3 | 15 | few
TGTGCCAGCAGTTACTCGGTGACTAACAATGAGCAGTTCTTC | CASSYSVTNNEQFF | TRBJ2-1 | . | TRBV6-5 | 14 | once
TGTGCCAGCAGTGAAGCCGGGAACCCACATCTTTTGGATGAGCAGTTCTTC | CASSEAGNPHLLDEQFF | TRBJ2-1 | . | TRBV25-1 | 17 | .
TGTGCCATCAGCCCGGGACAGAGTCCTAGCACAGATACGCAGTATTTT | CAISPGQSPSTDTQYF | TRBJ2-3 | TRBD1 | TRBV10-3 | 16 | .
TGTGCCAGCAGCTTATACCCCCGCCTAGCGGGGACCACAGATACGCAGTATTTT | CASSLYPRLAGTTDTQYF | TRBJ2-3 | TRBD2 | TRBV7-3 | 18 | .
TGTGCCACCGGCTCATCGGGGGACTCCTACAATGAGCAGTTCTTC | CATGSSGDSYNEQFF | TRBJ2-1 | . | TRBV24-1 | 15 | .
TGTGCTAGTGGTTTGAGCGGGACAGGGGGCTTTGAGCAGTTCTTC | CASGLSGTGGFEQFF | TRBJ2-1 | TRBD1 | TRBV12-5 | 15 | .
TGTGCCAGCAGTGAAGAACTAGCGGGAGTAGGGGAGCAGTTCTTC | CASSEELAGVGEQFF | TRBJ2-1 | TRBD2 | TRBV6-1 | 15 | .
TGTGCCAGCAGCTTAAATGTACGGACAGATACGCAGTATTTT | CASSLNVRTDTQYF | TRBJ2-3 | . | TRBV7-9 | 14 | .
TGCGCCAGCAGCCGAACCCCACTAGCGGGAGTTCAGAATGAGCAGTTCTTC | CASSRTPLAGVQNEQFF | TRBJ2-1 | TRBD2 | TRBV5-1 | 17 | once
TGTGCCAGCAGCTTACGTTCCTCTGGGGCCAACGTCCTGACTTTC | CASSLRSSGANVLTF | TRBJ2-6 | . | TRBV7-8 | 15 | .
TGTGCCAGCAGCGTTTACCCGGGAGGGCCCAATGAGCAGTTCTTC | CASSVYPGGPNEQFF | TRBJ2-1 | TRBD2 | TRBV9 | 15 | .
TGTGCCGCAGGACAGGGGTTCTACGAGCAGTACTTC | CAAGQGFYEQYF | TRBJ2-7 | TRBD1 | TRBV6-5 | 12 | .
TGTGCCAGCAGTCCCTCTTTGGGCACGGAGACCCAGTACTTC | CASSPSLGTETQYF | TRBJ2-5 | . | TRBV6-5 | 14 | .